The 17 T cell receptor beta chains below all came from one sample that was sequenced in a study of identical twins. TCRdb reprocessed the 5' RACE reads via MiXCR and lists one record per CDR3 protein. The table records about 210,000 distinct CDR3 sequences, roughly a tenth of them present only once. The specimen sequenced was memory (CD45RO+) T cells sorted from blood. The origin of the receptors is a woman in her late teens or twenties in good health.

The chain uses TRBV12-3 or TRBV12-4 and TRBJ2-5, with TRBD2 matching over 11 bases. V lost 7 bases, J lost 4 bases, and 8 bases stayed unmatched. The CDR3 sequence is 15 residues long. This CDR3 reads CASTLGLAGGETQYF. DNA of the CDR3: TGTGCCAGCACCCTGGGGCTAGCGGGGGGAGAGACCCAGTACTTC.

In its sample, this clonotype was seen many times. The germline gene is not matched at one end of the junction; a read error may be the cause. V usage is TRBV9 and J usage is TRBJ1-1, with a weak D call TRBD1 (6 bases). The CDR3 loop spans 13 amino acids. CDR1 is SGDLS, CDR2 YYNGEE, per germline. The CDR3 region is CASSVAGDTEAFF. Written as DNA, the CDR3 is TGTGCCAGCAGTGTAGCAGGGGACACTGAAGCTTTCTTT. The variable domain in full, completed from reference TRBV9 and TRBJ1-1, reads DSGVTQTPKHLITATGQRVTLRCSPRSGDLSVYWYQQSLDQGLQFLIQYYNGEERAKGNILERFSAQQFPDLHSELNLSSLELGDSALYFCASSVAGDTEAFFGQGTRLTVV.

This clonotype was seen only a few times. One end of the junction does not line up with germline, which may come from a read error. This chain joins TRBV7-2 and TRBJ2-1; 8 nucleotides align to TRBD2. This CDR3 comprises 15 residues. The germline V gene encodes CDR1 SGHTA and CDR2 FQGNSA. The DNA of the CDR3 is TGTGCCAGCAGCCTAGCGGGCTTATCCTACAATGAGCAGTTCTTC. This codes for CASSLAGLSYNEQFF.

J is TRBJ2-5 and V is TRBV5-4; 7 bases line up with TRBD2. CDR1 is SGHNT, CDR2 YYREEE, per germline (reference sequence). After removal of 10 bases from V and 2 bases from J, the junction contained 14 bases not matched to a gene. The CDR3 is 15 amino acids. This chain's CDR3 is CAGTVGGAGQETQYF. CDR3 nucleotides: TGTGCCGGAACTGTCGGCGGAGCGGGACAAGAGACCCAGTACTTC.

This clonotype was observed a few times. The chain combines TRBV7-9 with TRBJ1-4; D perhaps matches TRBD1 (5 bases). This CDR3 comprises 14 residues. CDR1 is SEHNR, CDR2 FQNEAQ, per germline (reference sequence). Trimming took 1 base from V and 8 from J, leaving 11 bases between them. The CDR3 region has the DNA TGTGCCAGCAGCTTAGTCCAGGGAGACGAAAAACTGTTTTTT. The encoded protein is CASSLVQGDEKLFF.

The genes are TRBV5-1 and TRBJ2-3; D unclear. CDR1 and CDR2 (germline): SGHRS, YFSETQ. Trimming removed 5 bases at V and 0 bases at J, with 13 bases between. This CDR3 comprises 15 residues. CDR3 nucleotides: TGCGCCAGCAGACCTCAAACTGCGAGCACAGATACGCAGTATTTT. Its protein is CASRPQTASTDTQYF.

J is TRBJ2-1 and V is TRBV7-9; no reliable D call. The ends were cut back, 4 bases at V and 5 bases at J, with 9 bases in the middle. This CDR3 region has 13 residues. Germline V CDR1 and CDR2: SEHNR, FQNEAQ (reference sequence). CDR3 in DNA: TGTGCCAGCAGCTGGACGCCACACAATGAGCAGTTCTTC. Protein product: CASSWTPHNEQFF.

This clonotype has a handful of counts. This rearrangement joins TRBV11-2 to TRBJ1-1; D call uncertain. V lost 7 bases and J 5 bases, leaving 11 bases between the germline ends. The CDR3 runs 12 residues. The germline CDR1 and CDR2 sequences are SGHAT and FQNNGV. The CDR3 DNA reads TGTGCCAGCACCCCGAGTGGGACTGAAGCTTTCTTT. This translates into CASTPSGTEAFF. Together with reference TRBV11-2 and TRBJ1-1, the CDR3 gives the full variable domain: EAGVAQSPRYKIIEKRQSVAFWCNPISGHATLYWYQQILGQGPKLLIQFQNNGVVDDSQLPKDRFSAERLKGVDSTLKIQPAKLEDSAVYLCASTPSGTEAFFGQGTRLTVV.

This clonotype was detected many times. This chain links TRBV7-2 with TRBJ2-7; weak D call: TRBD2 (5 bases). Germline-derived CDR1 and CDR2 are SGHTA and FQGNSA. V lost 5 bases to trimming and J lost 7 bases, with 9 bases between them. There are 11 residues in the CDR3. This CDR3 reads CASSQTGEQYF. The CDR3 coding sequence is TGTGCCAGCAGCCAAACGGGGGAGCAGTACTTC.

The chain employs TRBV4-2 and TRBJ2-7, with TRBD2 matching over 13 bases. The CDR3 has 16 amino acids. Unmatched junction bases numbered 4, after V lost 3 bases and J lost 2 bases. Germline CDR1 reads LGHNA; CDR2 reads YNFKEQ. DNA for the CDR3: TGTGCCAGCAGCCAGGGAACTAGCGGGGGGGCCTACGAGCAGTACTTC. This encodes CASSQGTSGGAYEQYF.

The chain couples TRBV7-2 to TRBJ2-1, with no clear D. This CDR3 is 12 amino acids long. Germline V gives CDR1 SGHTA, CDR2 FQGNSA. Between the trimmed V and J ends, which lost 5 bases and 4 bases, there was a span of 6 bases. The CDR3 here is CASSAQYNEQFF. The CDR3 bases are TGTGCCAGCAGCGCCCAATACAATGAGCAGTTCTTC.

This clonotype occurred a few times. This chain uses TRBV6-4 with TRBJ2-5, with 9 bases that match TRBD2. The CDR3 runs to 23 residues. Germline V CDR1 and CDR2: MRHNA, SNTAGT. Unmatched junction bases numbered 31, after V lost 6 bases and J lost 2 bases. The CDR3 DNA reads as TGTGCCAGCAGGACCACGCCCCACTCGGTCCCCGGGCTAGCGGGAATCGGGCAAGAGACCCAGTACTTC. Translation gives CASRTTPHSVPGLAGIGQETQYF.

V is TRBV25-1 and J is TRBJ1-5; 7 bases are a match to TRBD1. The V gene end was trimmed by 5 bases and the J gene end by 2 bases; junction bases not matched to a gene: 3. The CDR3 runs to 14 residues. The germline V gene encodes CDR1 MGHDK and CDR2 SYGVNS. The DNA of the CDR3 is TGTGCCAGCAGTACAGGGGCCGGCAATCAGCCCCAGCATTTT. Its translation is CASSTGAGNQPQHF. The full variable domain, its missing parts supplied by reference TRBV25-1 and TRBJ1-5, is EADIYQTPRYLVIGTGKKITLECSQTMGHDKMYWYQQDPGMELHLIHYSYGVNSTEKGDLSSESTVSRIRTEHFPLTLESARPSHTSQYLCASSTGAGNQPQHFGDGTRLSIL.

This clonotype was seen a few times. The chain has TRBV5-6 and TRBJ1-4; the D is unclear. V dropped 0 bases and J dropped 8 bases, with 8 bases sitting between them. This CDR3 is 13 amino acids long. From germline, CDR1 is SGHDT and CDR2 YYEEEE. Here the CDR3 DNA reads TGTGCCAGCAGCTTGGTTCAGGAGGAAAAACTGTTTTTT. Translation gives CASSLVQEEKLFF.

This clonotype turned up a few times. The chain couples TRBV2 to TRBJ1-3, with D unresolved. This CDR3 has 14 residues. In germline, CDR1 is SNHLY, CDR2 FYNNEI. Trimming removed 3 bases from V and 4 bases from J, with 10 bases in between. CDR3 region: CASSDSSTGNTIYF. Written as DNA, the CDR3 is TGTGCCAGCAGTGATAGTTCTACCGGAAACACCATATATTTT.

The rearrangement uses TRBV12-5 and TRBJ1-2; D might be TRBD1 (5 bases). The CDR3 is made up of 13 amino acids. V dropped 6 bases and J dropped 8 bases, with 16 bases sitting between them. Germline CDR1 reads LGHNT; CDR2 reads FRNRAP. The CDR3 region has the DNA TGTGCTAGTGGCCAAATGGGGACGGGCGGCTACACCTTC. This sequence encodes CASGQMGTGGYTF.

This clonotype was detected a few times. The chain uses TRBV20-1 and TRBJ2-3; no clear D gene. Germline lookup yields CDR1 DFQATT and CDR2 SNEGSKA (reference sequence). The CDR3 is made up of 12 amino acids. The germline V and J ends were trimmed by 2 bases and 4 bases, with 7 bases remaining between them. CDR3 sequence (DNA): TGCAGTGCTAGATGGCTATCAGATACGCAGTATTTT. Translating it yields CSARWLSDTQYF.